A single sample is the source of the 20 T cell receptor beta chains below, sequenced in a study of siplizumab effects on memory and regulatory T cells. TCRdb's copy holds only in-frame clones and misses some; the assay was immunoSEQ multiplex PCR. This table holds about 110,000 clones, just over 90% found once. The sequenced sample consisted of Tregs sorted from blood. The receptor set was obtained from a human donor in good health.

V and J are TRBV27 and TRBJ2-7; D perhaps matches TRBD2 (6 bases). Deletions cut 5 bases from V and 3 bases from J, with 20 bases between. Looked up from germline, CDR1 is MNHEY and CDR2 is SMNVEV (reference sequence). The CDR3 totals 16 residues. Here the CDR3 reads CASSLRRGRIIYEQYF. For the CDR3, the DNA is TGTGCCAGCAGTCTCAGGAGGGGCCGCATCATCTACGAGCAGTACTTC.

This chain links TRBV18 with TRBJ2-7; 9 nucleotides agree with TRBD2. After removal of 6 bases from V and 5 bases from J, the junction contained 17 bases not matched to a gene. The CDR3 totals 17 residues. Looked up from germline, CDR1 is KGHSH and CDR2 is LQKENI. DNA of the CDR3: TGTGCCAGCTCGCCCTCAGCGGGGGGCCGGGGTCTCCACGAGCAGTACTTC. Translation: CASSPSAGGRGLHEQYF.

The J gene is TRBJ2-1, the V gene TRBV5-1; D not resolved. This CDR3 has 15 residues. CDR1 and CDR2 from the germline V gene are SGHRS and YFSETQ. Trimming pared 4 bases from V and 5 bases from J, leaving 16 bases between. The CDR3 protein is CASSHSVPRHNEQFF. The DNA of the CDR3 is TGCGCCAGCAGCCATTCGGTACCAAGACACAATGAGCAGTTCTTC.

The chain combines TRBV6-1 with TRBJ2-2; D not resolved. Germline CDR1 and CDR2: MNHNS and SASEGT. The CDR3 runs 15 residues. V dropped 0 bases and J dropped 3 bases, with 8 bases sitting between them. The chain's CDR3 is CASSEANHYTGELFF. DNA for the CDR3: TGTGCCAGCAGTGAAGCAAACCACTACACCGGGGAGCTGTTTTTT.

This sequence joins TRBV11-2 and TRBJ2-5, with TRBD2 identical over 8 bases. With 1 base clipped from V and 1 base from J, the junction kept 5 bases outside the gene matches. Germline V gene data show CDR1 as SGHAT and CDR2 as FQNNGV. This CDR3 comprises 16 residues. CDR3 DNA: TGTGCCAGCAGCTTAGGGGCGGGAGGCCTCCAAGAGACCCAGTACTTC. This encodes CASSLGAGGLQETQYF.

The gene calls are TRBV7-9 and TRBJ2-1, with TRBD2 matching over 9 bases. The CDR3 is 17 amino acids. V gave up 5 bases and J gave up 0 bases; unmatched junction bases: 8. Germline V gene sequence: CDR1 SEHNR, CDR2 FQNEAQ (reference sequence). As DNA, the CDR3 is TGTGCCAGCAGCCCCAAGGGTAGCGGGAGCTCCTACAATGAGCAGTTCTTC. It specifies CASSPKGSGSSYNEQFF.

This CDR3 reads CASSVSFSYEQFF. Written as DNA, the CDR3 is TGTGCCAGCAGCGTATCCTTTAGCTATGAGCAGTTCTTC. The chain employs TRBV9 and TRBJ2-1; D gene unclear. CDR1 and CDR2 (germline): SGDLS, YYNGEE. CDR3 size: 13 residues. Trimming removed 1 base from V and 8 bases from J, with 10 bases in between.

The chain links TRBV6-1 to TRBJ1-1, with 7 bases fitting TRBD1. Germline V gene data show CDR1 as MNHNS and CDR2 as SASEGT. This CDR3 comprises 15 residues. The junction had 7 bases not matched to a gene; V was cut back by 4 bases and J by 2 bases. CDR3 protein: CASSVSQGSNTEAFF. The CDR3 DNA sequence: TGTGCCAGCAGTGTATCACAGGGGAGTAACACTGAAGCTTTCTTT.

The CDR3 region is CASSPRQGYTEAFF. The CDR3 nucleotides are TGTGCCAGCAGCCCCCGACAGGGGTACACTGAAGCTTTCTTT. The chain carries TRBV6-5 and TRBJ1-1, with 8 bases matching TRBD1. There are 14 residues in the CDR3. The germline V gene encodes CDR1 MNHEY and CDR2 SVGAGI. V lost 6 bases to trimming and J lost 3 bases; unmatched junction nucleotides: 6.

This clone was seen only a few times. The V gene is TRBV7-9, the J gene TRBJ1-1; D perhaps matches TRBD1 (6 bases). V was trimmed by 4 bases and J by 3 bases, leaving 9 bases between them. Germline-derived CDR1 and CDR2 are SEHNR and FQNEAQ (reference sequence). CDR3 length: 13 residues. CDR3 sequence reads: CASSWSGDTEAFF. CDR3 coding DNA: TGTGCCAGCAGCTGGTCAGGGGACACTGAAGCTTTCTTT. Based on the CDR3 plus reference TRBV7-9 and TRBJ1-1, the full variable domain is DTGVSQNPRHKITKRGQNVTFRCDPISEHNRLYWYRQTLGQGPEFLTYFQNEAQLEKSRLLSDRFSAERPKGSFSTLEIQRTEQGDSAMYLCASSWSGDTEAFFGQGTRLTVV.

The rearrangement joins TRBV2 to TRBJ2-2; D gene uncertain. Trimming removed 4 bases from V and 6 bases from J, with 15 bases in between. The CDR3 spans 15 residues. Germline CDR1 SNHLY, CDR2 FYNNEI. The CDR3 bases are TGTGCCAGCAGTGTAGGGCAAGCTGAGGCCGGGGAGCTGTTTTTT. This encodes CASSVGQAEAGELFF.

This chain links TRBV11-3 with TRBJ2-7; D is perhaps TRBD1 (5 bases). Trimming pared 5 bases from V and 4 bases from J, leaving 12 bases between. The CDR3 spans 13 residues. Germline V gene lookup returns CDR1 SGHNT and CDR2 YENEEA. CDR3 region: CASSPRVGYEQYF. In nucleotides, the CDR3 is TGTGCCAGCAGCCCCAGGGTAGGATACGAGCAGTACTTC.

This sequence joins TRBV4-1 and TRBJ2-7; D might be TRBD1 (5 bases). In germline, CDR1 is MGHRA, CDR2 YSYEKL. V dropped 0 bases and J dropped 2 bases, with 17 bases sitting between them. This CDR3 has 17 amino acids. Here the CDR3 reads CASSQEWGRPLPYEQYF. DNA of the CDR3: TGCGCCAGCAGCCAAGAATGGGGCAGGCCGCTCCCCTACGAGCAGTACTTC.

This clone appeared a few times. The chain joins TRBV10-3 to TRBJ1-3, with D hard to call. Germline V lookup: CDR1 ENHRY, CDR2 SYGVKD. Trimming shortened V by 3 bases and J by 8 bases, and 14 bases separated the two germline ends. This CDR3 is 14 amino acids long. The CDR3 region is CAISDQGGGDTIYF. The CDR3 coding sequence is TGTGCCATCAGTGACCAAGGTGGCGGAGACACCATATATTTT.

The chain uses TRBV2 and TRBJ1-6; 7 nucleotides agree with TRBD1. The CDR3 extends over 13 amino acids. The J segment lost 7 bases and the V segment lost 6 bases, leaving 3 bases of the junction unmatched. Germline V CDR1 and CDR2: SNHLY, FYNNEI. The CDR3, as DNA: TGTGCCAGCAGAGGGGACAGAAATTCACCCCTCCACTTT. It translates to CASRGDRNSPLHF.

J is TRBJ1-2 and V is TRBV6-5; no firm D call. The V end was cut by 7 bases, the J end by 8 bases, with 14 bases between. The CDR3 is 12 residues long. Germline V gene sequence: CDR1 MNHEY, CDR2 SVGAGI. CDR3 residues: CASTRLGGGYTF. CDR3 DNA: TGTGCCAGCACCCGTTTGGGAGGAGGCTACACCTTC.

The sample holds a few counts of this clone. The chain couples TRBV6-5 to TRBJ1-2; D may be TRBD1 (5 bases). CDR3 length: 12 residues. V was shortened by 6 bases and J by 1 base, with 6 bases between the two germline ends. Germline values: CDR1 MNHEY, CDR2 SVGAGI. This CDR3 is CASSRDNYGYTF. The CDR3 DNA sequence: TGTGCCAGCAGCAGGGATAACTATGGCTACACCTTC.

This clone appeared a few times. The V gene is TRBV5-1, the J gene TRBJ2-1; TRBD2 aligns across 8 bases. The trim removed 2 bases at V and 6 bases at J, leaving 7 bases unmatched. The CDR3 covers 15 residues. The germline V gene encodes CDR1 SGHRS and CDR2 YFSETQ. The CDR3 loop reads CASSFSSGGLNEQFF. For the CDR3, the DNA is TGCGCCAGCAGCTTTAGTTCGGGGGGGCTCAATGAGCAGTTCTTC.

This clone occurred once. CDR3 sequence (DNA): TGTGCCACCAGCAGAGATAGGGCCGCAGGGATGGAAAAACTGTTTTTT. This encodes CATSRDRAAGMEKLFF. The chain employs TRBV15 and TRBJ1-4, with D possibly matching TRBD1 (5 bases). The CDR3 covers 16 residues. Trimming removed 0 bases at V and 8 bases at J, with 16 bases between. Germline assignment: CDR1 LNHNV and CDR2 YYDKDF (reference sequence).

V and J are TRBV19 and TRBJ1-5, with D perhaps TRBD1 (6 bases). V lost 4 bases and J lost 6, with 10 bases in between. Germline CDR1 reads LNHDA; CDR2 reads SQIVND (reference sequence). The CDR3 sequence is 13 residues long. CDR3 sequence reads: CASSTTGRQPQHF. CDR3 in DNA: TGTGCCAGTAGTACCACAGGGCGTCAGCCCCAGCATTTT.